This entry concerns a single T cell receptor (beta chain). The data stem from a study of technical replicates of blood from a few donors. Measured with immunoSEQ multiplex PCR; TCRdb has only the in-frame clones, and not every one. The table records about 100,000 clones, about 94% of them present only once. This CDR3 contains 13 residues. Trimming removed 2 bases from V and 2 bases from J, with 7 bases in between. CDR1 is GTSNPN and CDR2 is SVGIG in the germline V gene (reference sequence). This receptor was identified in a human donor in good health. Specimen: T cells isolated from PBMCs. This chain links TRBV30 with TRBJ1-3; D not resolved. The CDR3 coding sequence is TGTGCCTGGAGTCGGGTCGCTGGAAACACCATATATTTT. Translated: CAWSRVAGNTIYF.